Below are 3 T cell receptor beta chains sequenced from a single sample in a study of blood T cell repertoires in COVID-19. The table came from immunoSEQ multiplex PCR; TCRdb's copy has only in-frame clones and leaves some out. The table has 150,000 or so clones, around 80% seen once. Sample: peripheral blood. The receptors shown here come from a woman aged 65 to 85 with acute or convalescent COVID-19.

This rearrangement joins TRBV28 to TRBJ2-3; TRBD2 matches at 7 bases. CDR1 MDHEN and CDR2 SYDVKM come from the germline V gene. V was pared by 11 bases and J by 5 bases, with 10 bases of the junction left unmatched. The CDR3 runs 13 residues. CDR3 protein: CAGAGKSIDTQYF. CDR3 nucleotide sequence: TGTGCCGGAGCGGGGAAGTCAATAGATACGCAGTATTTT.

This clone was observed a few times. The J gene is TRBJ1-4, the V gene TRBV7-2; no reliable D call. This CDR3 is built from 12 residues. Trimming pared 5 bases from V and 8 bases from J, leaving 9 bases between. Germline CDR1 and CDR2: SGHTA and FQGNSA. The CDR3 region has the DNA TGTGCCAGCAGCCCCCCCGGGGAAAAACTGTTTTTT. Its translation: CASSPPGEKLFF.

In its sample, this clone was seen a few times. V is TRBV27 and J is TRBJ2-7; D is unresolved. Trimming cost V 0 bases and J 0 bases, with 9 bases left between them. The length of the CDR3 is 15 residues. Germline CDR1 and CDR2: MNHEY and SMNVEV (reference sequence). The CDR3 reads CASSLSSWSSYEQYF. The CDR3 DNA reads TGTGCCAGCAGTTTATCGAGTTGGAGCTCCTACGAGCAGTACTTC.